This T cell receptor (beta chain) was sequenced for a study of blood T cell repertoires in COVID-19. Study overall: PBMCs, B-cell-depleted T cells, or T cells were the source of the cDNA or gDNA that made up the material.

This clone was seen a handful of times. As processed by the authors: How many nucleated cells were present was estimated from reference gene primer amplification. Assay: immunoSEQ multiplex PCR; the TCRdb copy retains only in-frame clones and omits some. V and J calls and clone size come straight from that table; D and trimming were deduced from the DNA. In the table there are over 200,000 clones, 84% of which are singletons. The length of the CDR3 is 15 residues. V lost 4 bases, J lost 2 bases, and 14 bases lay in between. Germline loops: CDR1 SGHKS, CDR2 YYEKEE (reference sequence). This chain connects TRBV5-5 to TRBJ2-3; perhaps TRBD2 as D (6 bases). Specimen: peripheral blood. The TCR comes from a woman aged 80 or over with active or convalescent COVID-19. The CDR3 DNA sequence: TGTGCCAGCAGCGGCCGGGACTTCCTCACAGATACGCAGTATTTT. Translation gives CASSGRDFLTDTQYF.